This T cell receptor beta chain was identified in a study of shared clonotypes between healthy human individuals. Each subset's genomic DNA was shared equally among a number of immunoSEQ plates. The DNA input per sorted-subset replicate PCR was 200 to 250 ng, corresponding to 25,000 to 35,000 T cell genomes. Clones were sequenced by immunoSEQ multiplex PCR, and TCRdb holds only the in-frame ones, with some missing. The table has about 1.5 million clones, 95% to 99% seen once. CDR3 size: 13 residues. The V and J ends lost 4 bases and 0 bases respectively, with 8 bases between them. Germline CDR1 is SGDLS and CDR2 is YYNGEE.

Sequenced input: naive CD4+ T cells sorted from blood. Subset here: CD45RA+ positively selected. The V and J genes are TRBV9 and TRBJ2-7, with a possible D match to TRBD2 (5 bases). This receptor was identified in a man under 40 in good health. CDR3 in DNA: TGTGCCAGCAGCAAGAGCGGCTCCTACGAGCAGTACTTC. Translating gives CASSKSGSYEQYF.